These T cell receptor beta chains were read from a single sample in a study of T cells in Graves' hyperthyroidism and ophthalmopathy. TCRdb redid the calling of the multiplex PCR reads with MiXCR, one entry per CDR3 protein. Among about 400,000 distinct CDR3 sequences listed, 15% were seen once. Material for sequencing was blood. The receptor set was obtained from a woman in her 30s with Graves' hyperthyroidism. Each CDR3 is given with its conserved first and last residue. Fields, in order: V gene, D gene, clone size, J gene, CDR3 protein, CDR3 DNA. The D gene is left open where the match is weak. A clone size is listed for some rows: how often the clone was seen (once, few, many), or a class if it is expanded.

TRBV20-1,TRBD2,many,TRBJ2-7,CSARVTSGTYEQYF,TGCAGTGCTAGAGTTACTAGCGGGACCTACGAGCAGTACTTC
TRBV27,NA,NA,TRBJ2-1,CASSWRGQANEQFF,TGTGCCAGCAGTTGGAGGGGACAAGCCAATGAGCAGTTCTTC
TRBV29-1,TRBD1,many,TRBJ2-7,CSVGTGPTYEQYF,TGCAGCGTGGGGACAGGGCCGACCTACGAGCAGTACTTC
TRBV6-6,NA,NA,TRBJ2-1,CASSYSVPGANEQFF,TGTGCCAGCAGTTACTCGGTACCGGGAGCCAATGAGCAGTTCTTC
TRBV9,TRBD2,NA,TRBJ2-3,CASSPRLAGKSGDTQYF,TGTGCCAGCAGCCCTAGGCTAGCGGGAAAATCGGGAGATACGCAGTATTTT
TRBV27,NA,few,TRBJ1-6,CASSFMYNSPLHF,TGTGCCAGCAGTTTTATGTATAATTCACCCCTCCACTTT
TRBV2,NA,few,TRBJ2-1,CASRWTVNRDEQFF,TGTGCCAGCCGTTGGACGGTTAATCGGGATGAGCAGTTCTTC
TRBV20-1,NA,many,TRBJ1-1,CSATRENTEAFF,TGCAGTGCTACACGGGAGAACACTGAAGCTTTCTTT
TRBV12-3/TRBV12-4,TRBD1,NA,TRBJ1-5,CASSSGQTQHF,TGTGCCAGCAGTTCGGGACAGACCCAGCATTTT
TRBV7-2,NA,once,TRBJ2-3,CASGTADTQYF,TGTGCCAGCGGAACAGCGGATACGCAGTATTTT
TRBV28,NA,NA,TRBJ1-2,CASSLIEHGYTF,TGTGCCAGCAGTTTAATAGAACATGGCTACACCTTC
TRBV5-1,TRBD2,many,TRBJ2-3,CASSLDGGRSVSTDTQYF,TGCGCCAGCAGCTTGGACGGCGGGAGGTCTGTTAGCACAGATACGCAGTATTTT
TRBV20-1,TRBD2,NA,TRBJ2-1,CSASRSGRADEQFF,TGCAGTGCTAGTCGAAGCGGGAGGGCGGATGAGCAGTTCTTC
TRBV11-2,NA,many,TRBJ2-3,CASSPFGSSGARRTDTQYF,TGTGCCAGCAGCCCCTTCGGGTCCTCGGGAGCGCGACGCACAGATACGCAGTATTTT
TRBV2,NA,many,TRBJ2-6,CASSAQGFSGANVLTF,TGTGCCAGCAGCGCACAGGGATTCTCTGGGGCCAACGTCCTGACTTTC
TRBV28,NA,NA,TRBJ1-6,CASSKKDRRNSPLHF,TGTGCCAGCAGCAAAAAAGATCGGAGGAATTCACCCCTCCACTTT
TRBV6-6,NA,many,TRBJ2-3,CASSYSNGPPDTQYF,TGTGCCAGCAGTTACTCGAACGGTCCTCCAGATACGCAGTATTTT
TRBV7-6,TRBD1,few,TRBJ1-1,CASSLGTGANTEAFF,TGTGCCAGCAGCTTAGGAACAGGGGCGAACACTGAAGCTTTCTTT
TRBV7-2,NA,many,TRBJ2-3,CASSLSSGTTDTQYF,TGTGCCAGCAGCTTAAGTAGCGGCACCACAGATACGCAGTATTTT
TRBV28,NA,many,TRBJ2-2,CASSENTGELFF,TGTGCCAGCAGTGAAAACACCGGGGAGCTGTTTTTT
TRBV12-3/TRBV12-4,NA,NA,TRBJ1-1,CASSLRSGGINTEAFF,TGTGCCAGCAGTTTACGGTCGGGGGGGATAAACACTGAAGCTTTCTTT
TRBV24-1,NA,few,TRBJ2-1,CATGGNLGRRQQSSYNEQFF,TGTGCCACCGGAGGAAACCTTGGGCGCCGACAGCAAAGCTCCTACAATGAGCAGTTCTTC
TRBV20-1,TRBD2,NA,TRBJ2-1,CSAPIDLLTSGRYGEQFF,TGCAGTGCTCCTATCGACCTTCTGACTAGCGGGAGGTACGGTGAGCAGTTCTTC
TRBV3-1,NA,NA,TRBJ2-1,CASSHGASSYNEQFF,TGTGCCAGCAGCCATGGGGCGAGCTCCTACAATGAGCAGTTCTTC
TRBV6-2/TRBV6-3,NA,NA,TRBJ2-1,CASSYYVAYNEQSF,TGTGCCAGCAGTTACTACGTTGCCTACAATGAGCAGTCCTTC
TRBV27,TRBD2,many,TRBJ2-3,CASSSGTTSTDTQYF,TGTGCCAGCAGCTCCGGGACTACGAGCACAGATACGCAGTATTTT
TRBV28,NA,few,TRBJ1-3,CASSGYGNTIYF,TGTGCCAGTTCAGGGTACGGAAACACCATATATTTT
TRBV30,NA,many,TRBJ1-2,CAWSVQNGIGYTF,TGTGCCTGGAGTGTACAGAACGGGATCGGCTACACCTTC
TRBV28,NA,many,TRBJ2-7,CATKIQGGSYEQYF,TGTGCCACAAAAATACAGGGCGGCTCCTACGAGCAGTACTTC
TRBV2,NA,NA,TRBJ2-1,CASNIGVGSLRQFF,TGTGCCAGCAACATAGGGGTCGGCAGCCTCAGGCAGTTCTTC
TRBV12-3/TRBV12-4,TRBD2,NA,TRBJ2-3,CASSSSGRAQPDTQYF,TGTGCCAGCAGTTCTAGCGGGAGGGCCCAGCCAGATACGCAGTATTTT
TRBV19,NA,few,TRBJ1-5,CASSKGRQPQHF,TGTGCCAGTAGTAAAGGTCGTCAGCCCCAGCATTTT
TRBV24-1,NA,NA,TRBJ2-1,CATSETGAYNEQFF,TGTGCCACCAGTGAAACGGGAGCCTACAATGAGCAGTTCTTC
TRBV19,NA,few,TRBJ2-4,CASSSFDIQYF,TGTGCCAGTAGTTCCTTTGACATTCAGTACTTC
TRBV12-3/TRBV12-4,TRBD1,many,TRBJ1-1,CASRVDRGNTEAFF,TGTGCCAGCAGGGTCGACAGGGGGAACACTGAAGCTTTCTTT
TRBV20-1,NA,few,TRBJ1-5,CSARDSGRGHNQPQHF,TGCAGTGCTAGAGATAGTGGAAGGGGACACAATCAGCCCCAGCATTTT
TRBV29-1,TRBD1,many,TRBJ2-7,CSVAPQGIYYEQYF,TGCAGCGTTGCCCCACAGGGGATCTACTACGAGCAGTACTTC
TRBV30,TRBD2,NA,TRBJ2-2,CAWDGLAGVRDGELFF,TGTGCCTGGGATGGACTAGCGGGAGTTCGGGATGGGGAGCTGTTTTTT
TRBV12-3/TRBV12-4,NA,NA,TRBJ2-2,CASTPLTAPTGELFF,TGTGCCAGCACCCCCCTAACGGCCCCCACCGGGGAGCTGTTTTTT
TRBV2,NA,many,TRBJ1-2,CASSEVQGSGYTF,TGTGCCAGCAGTGAAGTACAGGGTTCTGGCTACACCTTC
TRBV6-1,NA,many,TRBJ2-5,CASSVRLLWETQYF,TGTGCCAGCAGTGTAAGGCTCCTGTGGGAGACCCAGTACTTC
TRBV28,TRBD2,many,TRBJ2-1,CASTQVTSGSWYNEQFF,TGTGCCAGCACCCAGGTGACTAGCGGGAGTTGGTACAATGAGCAGTTCTTC